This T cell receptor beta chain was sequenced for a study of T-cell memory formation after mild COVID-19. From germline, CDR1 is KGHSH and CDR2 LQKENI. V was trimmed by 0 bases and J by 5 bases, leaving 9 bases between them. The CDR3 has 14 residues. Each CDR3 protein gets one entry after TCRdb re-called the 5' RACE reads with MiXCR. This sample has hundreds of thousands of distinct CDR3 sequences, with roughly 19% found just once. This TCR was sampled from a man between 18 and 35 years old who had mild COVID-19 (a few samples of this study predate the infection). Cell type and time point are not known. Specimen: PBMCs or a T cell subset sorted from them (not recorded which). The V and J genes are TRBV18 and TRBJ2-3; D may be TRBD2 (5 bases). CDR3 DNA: TGTGCCAGCTCACCACCGGAGCGGATAGATACGCAGTATTTT. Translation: CASSPPERIDTQYF.